The 31 T cell receptor beta chains reported below all come from one sample, sequenced in a study of cytomegalovirus exposure and HLA in healthy donors. Primers included in the PCR were 60 Vbeta and 13 Jbeta primers. TCRdb's copy holds only in-frame clones and misses some; the assay was immunoSEQ multiplex PCR. The sample table sets out 150,000 to 250,000 clones. Sequencing input: PBMCs. All receptors come from a boy between 10 and 17 years old in good health and CMV-seronegative.

This sequence joins TRBV7-8 and TRBJ1-3, with D uncertain. V was pared by 1 base and J by 4 bases, with 8 bases between. From germline, CDR1 is SGHVS and CDR2 FQNEAQ. The CDR3 extends over 14 amino acids. CDR3 region: CASSLEVGGNTIYF. The CDR3 DNA sequence: TGTGCCAGCAGCTTAGAAGTGGGCGGAAACACCATATATTTT.

The V and J genes are TRBV27 and TRBJ1-4; TRBD1 matches at 7 bases. The V and J ends lost 3 bases and 8 bases, in that order; junction bases with no gene match: 6. This CDR3 is built from 14 residues. CDR1 and CDR2 from the germline V gene are MNHEY and SMNVEV (reference sequence). The CDR3 protein is CASSLTGTGEKLFF. The DNA of the CDR3 is TGTGCCAGCAGTTTGACAGGGACCGGGGAAAAACTGTTTTTT. The full variable domain, in which reference TRBV27 and TRBJ1-4 provide the parts outside the CDR3, is EAQVTQNPRYLITVTGKKLTVTCSQNMNHEYMSWYRQDPGLGLRQIYYSMNVEVTDKGDVPEGYKVSRKEKRNFPLILESPSPNQTSLYFCASSLTGTGEKLFFGSGTQLSVL.

DNA of the CDR3: TGTGCCATCAGTGGAGGCCAGGAGGGTACAGATACGCAGTATTTT. Its translation is CAISGGQEGTDTQYF. V is TRBV10-3 and J is TRBJ2-3, with D perhaps TRBD2 (6 bases). Germline lookup yields CDR1 ENHRY and CDR2 SYGVKD. Trimming cost V 4 bases and J 3 bases, with 14 bases left between them. The CDR3 has 15 amino acids.

This chain joins TRBV12-5 and TRBJ1-5, with 7 nucleotides matching TRBD1. The CDR3 is 14 amino acids. Trimming at V came to 5 bases and at J to 6 bases, leaving 7 bases not matched to a gene. Germline V gene data show CDR1 as LGHNT and CDR2 as FRNRAP. CDR3 amino acids: CASGKDRVVQPQHF. DNA of the CDR3: TGTGCTAGTGGTAAAGACAGGGTGGTTCAGCCCCAGCATTTT.

The chain combines TRBV7-2 with TRBJ2-7, with 7 bases lining up with TRBD2. The CDR3 has 14 residues. Trimming removed 6 bases from V and 1 base from J; junction bases left unmatched: 6. Germline-derived CDR1 and CDR2 are SGHTA and FQGNSA. The DNA for the CDR3 is TGTGCCAGCAGTTCAACGGGACTATCCTACGAGCAGTACTTC. Amino acids: CASSSTGLSYEQYF.

CDR3 in amino acids: CASSVEGQSVDEQYF. The CDR3 DNA sequence: TGTGCCAGCAGCGTGGAGGGGCAGTCGGTGGACGAGCAGTACTTC. The V call is TRBV9, the J call TRBJ2-7, with D maybe TRBD2 (6 bases). With 2 bases removed from V and 5 bases from J, the gap between germline ends came to 17 bases. CDR1 is SGDLS, CDR2 YYNGEE, per germline. This CDR3 spans 15 amino acids.

The genes are TRBV6-4 and TRBJ2-2, with D possibly being TRBD1 (5 bases). Trimming took off 5 bases at V and 1 base at J, with 5 bases between the two ends. This CDR3 contains 13 residues. The germline CDR1 and CDR2 sequences are MRHNA and SNTAGT. CDR3: CASSTGNTGELFF. The CDR3, as DNA: TGTGCCAGCAGTACAGGGAACACCGGGGAGCTGTTTTTT.

V gene TRBV4-1 combines with J gene TRBJ1-5; TRBD1 matches at 9 bases. The CDR3 spans 14 residues. V was clipped by 3 bases and J by 7 bases; unmatched bases: 4. Germline CDR1 is MGHRA and CDR2 is YSYEKL. CDR3 loop: CASSQGTGRQPQHF. CDR3 bases: TGCGCCAGCAGCCAGGGGACAGGGCGACAGCCCCAGCATTTT.

The chain combines TRBV19 with TRBJ2-3, with D perhaps matching TRBD1 (6 bases). The V and J ends lost 5 bases and 0 bases respectively, with 9 bases between them. The CDR3 totals 14 residues. CDR1 and CDR2 (germline): LNHDA, SQIVND (reference sequence). The CDR3 DNA is TGTGCCAGTAGTCAACAGGGAAGCACAGATACGCAGTATTTT. As protein: CASSQQGSTDTQYF.

The chain uses TRBV6-5 and TRBJ1-1; D is unresolved. This CDR3 has 15 amino acids. The germline V gene has CDR1 MNHEY and CDR2 SVGAGI. V was shortened by 0 bases and J by 1 base, with 9 bases between the two germline ends. Written as DNA, the CDR3 is TGTGCCAGCAGTTACTCGTCACAGACGAACACTGAAGCTTTCTTT. This gives the protein CASSYSSQTNTEAFF.

The CDR3 bases are TGTGCCAGCAGCTTGGCTGTCCCGGGCAGGGTGAGATACTATGGCTACACCTTC. Its translation is CASSLAVPGRVRYYGYTF. The gene calls are TRBV5-4 and TRBJ1-2, with D tentatively TRBD1 (5 bases). Between the trimmed V and J ends, which lost 0 bases and 3 bases, there was a span of 21 bases. This CDR3 has 18 residues. CDR1 and CDR2 from the germline V gene are SGHNT and YYREEE (reference sequence).

The chain has TRBV5-1 and TRBJ2-1, with D tentatively TRBD2 (6 bases). CDR1 is SGHRS, CDR2 YFSETQ, per germline. V lost 0 bases and J 2 bases, leaving 6 bases between the germline ends. This CDR3 has 14 amino acids. The CDR3 region is CASSLGGAYNEQFF. The DNA for the CDR3 is TGCGCCAGCAGCTTGGGGGGGGCCTACAATGAGCAGTTCTTC.

The genes are TRBV6-1 and TRBJ1-2, with a weak D call TRBD1 (6 bases). Germline V lookup: CDR1 MNHNS, CDR2 SASEGT. Trimming cost V 6 bases and J 0 bases, with 11 bases left between them. This CDR3 is 14 amino acids long. The CDR3 coding sequence is TGTGCCAGCAGCCAACAGGGTACTAACTATGGCTACACCTTC. Protein product: CASSQQGTNYGYTF.

The chain joins TRBV5-1 to TRBJ2-3; D is possibly TRBD1 (5 bases). The CDR3 length is 16 residues. V lost 1 base and J 4 bases, leaving 16 bases between the germline ends. CDR1 is SGHRS and CDR2 is YFSETQ in the germline V gene. The CDR3 DNA reads as TGCGCCAGCAGCTTGTTGGCAGGGTCGAGCGCAGATACGCAGTATTTT. This codes for CASSLLAGSSADTQYF.

The chain couples TRBV4-1 to TRBJ2-5; D is undetermined. CDR3 length equals 14 residues. Trimming left V 0 bases short and J 0 bases short, with 5 bases between. Per the germline V gene, CDR1 is MGHRA and CDR2 is YSYEKL. The CDR3 sequence is CASSQDRDQETQYF. CDR3 coding DNA: TGCGCCAGCAGCCAAGATCGGGACCAAGAGACCCAGTACTTC.

V gene TRBV5-1 combines with J gene TRBJ2-7; 8 bases agree with TRBD1. This CDR3 contains 15 residues. V lost 0 bases, J lost 6 bases, and 8 bases stayed unmatched. Germline V gene sequence: CDR1 SGHRS, CDR2 YFSETQ. CDR3 sequence (DNA): TGCGCCAGCAGCTTGGAGGGGACAGGCGTTACCGAGCAGTACTTC. Translating it yields CASSLEGTGVTEQYF.

This chain uses TRBV11-3 with TRBJ2-3; the D gene is possibly TRBD2 (6 bases). The CDR3 consists of 13 residues. Trimming took off 6 bases at V and 11 bases at J, with 18 bases between the two ends. From germline, CDR1 is SGHNT and CDR2 YENEEA. The CDR3 sequence is CASRGRRDVRQYF. In DNA form, the CDR3 reads TGTGCCAGCAGGGGCAGGAGGGACGTCCGGCAGTATTTT.

The chain uses TRBV6-5 and TRBJ2-5, with a weak D call TRBD2 (5 bases). V was cut by 2 bases and J by 4 bases, with 11 bases left in between. This CDR3 has 14 amino acids. Germline-derived CDR1 and CDR2 are MNHEY and SVGAGI. This chain's CDR3 is CASSYGRLAETQYF. The DNA for the CDR3 is TGTGCCAGCAGTTACGGCAGGCTAGCAGAGACCCAGTACTTC.

The chain uses TRBV1 and TRBJ2-7; the table's D call, TRBD1, has no DNA check behind it. TRBV1 represents a pseudogene. The CDR3 is 20 residues long. The CDR3 loop is CTSSQLSSPPTGLTSYEQYF. CDR3 DNA sequence: TGCACCAGCAGCCAACTAAGCTCTCCTCCGACAGGGCTTACCTCCTACGAGCAGTACTTC.

The chain combines TRBV6-5 with TRBJ1-3; D gene unclear. CDR3 size: 14 residues. Trimming took 5 bases from V and 3 from J, leaving 11 bases between them. Per the germline V gene, CDR1 is MNHEY and CDR2 is SVGAGI. This CDR3 is CASSGSRFGNTIYF. DNA of the CDR3: TGTGCCAGCAGTGGGTCTAGATTTGGAAACACCATATATTTT.

The chain uses TRBV5-1 and TRBJ1-2, with TRBD1 matching over 10 bases. The CDR3 sequence is 16 residues long. Per the germline V gene, CDR1 is SGHRS and CDR2 is YFSETQ. Germline trimming cut 3 bases from V and 2 bases from J; bases unmatched to any gene: 7. This chain's CDR3 is CASSSGTGVENYGYTF. The CDR3 bases are TGCGCCAGCAGCTCCGGGACAGGGGTGGAAAACTATGGCTACACCTTC.

The chain joins TRBV4-1 to TRBJ1-1, with D possibly being TRBD1 (5 bases). The CDR3 totals 14 residues. Per the germline V gene, CDR1 is MGHRA and CDR2 is YSYEKL. V lost 4 bases to trimming and J lost 5 bases, with 14 bases between them. CDR3 residues: CASSPTGGVTEAFF. CDR3 bases: TGCGCCAGCAGCCCCACCGGAGGGGTTACTGAAGCTTTCTTT.

The chain couples TRBV9 to TRBJ2-2, with D unresolved. Germline lookup yields CDR1 SGDLS and CDR2 YYNGEE. The CDR3 consists of 13 residues. V was trimmed by 0 bases and J by 5 bases, leaving 5 bases between them. The CDR3 DNA is TGTGCCAGCAGCGTAGGGGCGACCGGGGAGCTGTTTTTT. Amino acid sequence: CASSVGATGELFF.

This rearrangement joins TRBV7-7 to TRBJ2-7; 9 bases align to TRBD1. The CDR3 loop spans 14 amino acids. Germline V gene sequence: CDR1 SSHAT, CDR2 FNYEAQ (reference sequence). The J segment lost 7 bases and the V segment lost 5 bases, leaving 9 bases of the junction unmatched. The CDR3 protein is CASSPGQGTEEQYF. CDR3 sequence (DNA): TGTGCCAGCAGCCCGGGACAGGGTACGGAAGAGCAGTACTTC.

The V and J genes are TRBV7-9 and TRBJ2-1; D is undetermined. The germline V gene encodes CDR1 SEHNR and CDR2 FQNEAQ (reference sequence). Trimming stripped 3 bases from V and 9 bases from J, with 15 bases between. The CDR3 loop spans 14 amino acids. In DNA form, the CDR3 reads TGTGCCAGCAGCTTGGCATCGTCCTCAAGTGAGCAGTTCTTC. Residues: CASSLASSSSEQFF.

The chain recombines TRBV5-1 with TRBJ1-2, with a tentative D call TRBD1 (6 bases). The CDR3 runs 17 residues. Germline CDR1 reads SGHRS; CDR2 reads YFSETQ. Trimming shortened V by 0 bases and J by 4 bases, and 19 bases separated the two germline ends. Written as DNA, the CDR3 is TGCGCCAGCAGCTTGGTGGTCCAGGGGCCCTTATCCTATGGCTACACCTTC. Its translation is CASSLVVQGPLSYGYTF.

The V and J genes are TRBV10-1 and TRBJ2-3; no clear D. The germline CDR1 and CDR2 sequences are WNHNN and SYGVQD (reference sequence). Trimming cost V 7 bases and J 8 bases, with 16 bases left between them. This CDR3 is built from 13 residues. The CDR3 protein is CASTDSPLGTQYF. The CDR3 DNA follows: TGCGCCAGCACGGATAGCCCTTTGGGTACGCAGTATTTT.

This chain connects TRBV7-6 to TRBJ1-1; D is uncertain. Trimming removed 0 bases at V and 4 bases at J, with 12 bases between. The CDR3 consists of 15 residues. CDR1 and CDR2 (germline): SGHVS, FNYEAQ. Here the CDR3 DNA reads TGTGCCAGCAGCTTAGCGGCAGCGTCCTCCACTGAAGCTTTCTTT. It translates to CASSLAAASSTEAFF.

The chain has TRBV7-6 and TRBJ2-1, with TRBD2 identical over 11 bases. The germline V gene has CDR1 SGHVS and CDR2 FNYEAQ. CDR3 length equals 17 residues. V trimming: 5 bases; J trimming: 4 bases; junction bases outside the gene matches: 10. In DNA, the CDR3 is TGTGCCAGCAGCACCCGACTAGCGGGGCCGGGATACAATGAGCAGTTCTTC. Translating gives CASSTRLAGPGYNEQFF. Complete variable domain (other parts from reference TRBV7-6 and TRBJ2-1): GAGVSQSPRYKVTKRGQDVALRCDPISGHVSLYWYRQALGQGPEFLTYFNYEAQQDKSGLPNDRFSAERPEGSISTLTIQRTEQRDSAMYRCASSTRLAGPGYNEQFFGPGTRLTVL.

The chain employs TRBV7-2 and TRBJ1-2; maybe TRBD1 (6 bases). CDR3 length equals 15 residues. Germline CDR1 reads SGHTA; CDR2 reads FQGNSA. Trimming left V 3 bases short and J 4 bases short, with 15 bases between. In DNA, the CDR3 is TGTGCCAGCAGCTTGCCGACAGGCGAAGTCTATGGCTACACCTTC. Residues: CASSLPTGEVYGYTF.

The chain combines TRBV9 with TRBJ1-6; 7 bases fit TRBD1. The CDR3 extends over 17 amino acids. CDR1 is SGDLS and CDR2 is YYNGEE in the germline V gene. The trim removed 0 bases at V and 6 bases at J, leaving 9 bases unmatched. CDR3 bases: TGTGCCAGCAGCGTAGGTCAGGGGGACGTCGGTAATTCACCCCTCCACTTT. Protein: CASSVGQGDVGNSPLHF.